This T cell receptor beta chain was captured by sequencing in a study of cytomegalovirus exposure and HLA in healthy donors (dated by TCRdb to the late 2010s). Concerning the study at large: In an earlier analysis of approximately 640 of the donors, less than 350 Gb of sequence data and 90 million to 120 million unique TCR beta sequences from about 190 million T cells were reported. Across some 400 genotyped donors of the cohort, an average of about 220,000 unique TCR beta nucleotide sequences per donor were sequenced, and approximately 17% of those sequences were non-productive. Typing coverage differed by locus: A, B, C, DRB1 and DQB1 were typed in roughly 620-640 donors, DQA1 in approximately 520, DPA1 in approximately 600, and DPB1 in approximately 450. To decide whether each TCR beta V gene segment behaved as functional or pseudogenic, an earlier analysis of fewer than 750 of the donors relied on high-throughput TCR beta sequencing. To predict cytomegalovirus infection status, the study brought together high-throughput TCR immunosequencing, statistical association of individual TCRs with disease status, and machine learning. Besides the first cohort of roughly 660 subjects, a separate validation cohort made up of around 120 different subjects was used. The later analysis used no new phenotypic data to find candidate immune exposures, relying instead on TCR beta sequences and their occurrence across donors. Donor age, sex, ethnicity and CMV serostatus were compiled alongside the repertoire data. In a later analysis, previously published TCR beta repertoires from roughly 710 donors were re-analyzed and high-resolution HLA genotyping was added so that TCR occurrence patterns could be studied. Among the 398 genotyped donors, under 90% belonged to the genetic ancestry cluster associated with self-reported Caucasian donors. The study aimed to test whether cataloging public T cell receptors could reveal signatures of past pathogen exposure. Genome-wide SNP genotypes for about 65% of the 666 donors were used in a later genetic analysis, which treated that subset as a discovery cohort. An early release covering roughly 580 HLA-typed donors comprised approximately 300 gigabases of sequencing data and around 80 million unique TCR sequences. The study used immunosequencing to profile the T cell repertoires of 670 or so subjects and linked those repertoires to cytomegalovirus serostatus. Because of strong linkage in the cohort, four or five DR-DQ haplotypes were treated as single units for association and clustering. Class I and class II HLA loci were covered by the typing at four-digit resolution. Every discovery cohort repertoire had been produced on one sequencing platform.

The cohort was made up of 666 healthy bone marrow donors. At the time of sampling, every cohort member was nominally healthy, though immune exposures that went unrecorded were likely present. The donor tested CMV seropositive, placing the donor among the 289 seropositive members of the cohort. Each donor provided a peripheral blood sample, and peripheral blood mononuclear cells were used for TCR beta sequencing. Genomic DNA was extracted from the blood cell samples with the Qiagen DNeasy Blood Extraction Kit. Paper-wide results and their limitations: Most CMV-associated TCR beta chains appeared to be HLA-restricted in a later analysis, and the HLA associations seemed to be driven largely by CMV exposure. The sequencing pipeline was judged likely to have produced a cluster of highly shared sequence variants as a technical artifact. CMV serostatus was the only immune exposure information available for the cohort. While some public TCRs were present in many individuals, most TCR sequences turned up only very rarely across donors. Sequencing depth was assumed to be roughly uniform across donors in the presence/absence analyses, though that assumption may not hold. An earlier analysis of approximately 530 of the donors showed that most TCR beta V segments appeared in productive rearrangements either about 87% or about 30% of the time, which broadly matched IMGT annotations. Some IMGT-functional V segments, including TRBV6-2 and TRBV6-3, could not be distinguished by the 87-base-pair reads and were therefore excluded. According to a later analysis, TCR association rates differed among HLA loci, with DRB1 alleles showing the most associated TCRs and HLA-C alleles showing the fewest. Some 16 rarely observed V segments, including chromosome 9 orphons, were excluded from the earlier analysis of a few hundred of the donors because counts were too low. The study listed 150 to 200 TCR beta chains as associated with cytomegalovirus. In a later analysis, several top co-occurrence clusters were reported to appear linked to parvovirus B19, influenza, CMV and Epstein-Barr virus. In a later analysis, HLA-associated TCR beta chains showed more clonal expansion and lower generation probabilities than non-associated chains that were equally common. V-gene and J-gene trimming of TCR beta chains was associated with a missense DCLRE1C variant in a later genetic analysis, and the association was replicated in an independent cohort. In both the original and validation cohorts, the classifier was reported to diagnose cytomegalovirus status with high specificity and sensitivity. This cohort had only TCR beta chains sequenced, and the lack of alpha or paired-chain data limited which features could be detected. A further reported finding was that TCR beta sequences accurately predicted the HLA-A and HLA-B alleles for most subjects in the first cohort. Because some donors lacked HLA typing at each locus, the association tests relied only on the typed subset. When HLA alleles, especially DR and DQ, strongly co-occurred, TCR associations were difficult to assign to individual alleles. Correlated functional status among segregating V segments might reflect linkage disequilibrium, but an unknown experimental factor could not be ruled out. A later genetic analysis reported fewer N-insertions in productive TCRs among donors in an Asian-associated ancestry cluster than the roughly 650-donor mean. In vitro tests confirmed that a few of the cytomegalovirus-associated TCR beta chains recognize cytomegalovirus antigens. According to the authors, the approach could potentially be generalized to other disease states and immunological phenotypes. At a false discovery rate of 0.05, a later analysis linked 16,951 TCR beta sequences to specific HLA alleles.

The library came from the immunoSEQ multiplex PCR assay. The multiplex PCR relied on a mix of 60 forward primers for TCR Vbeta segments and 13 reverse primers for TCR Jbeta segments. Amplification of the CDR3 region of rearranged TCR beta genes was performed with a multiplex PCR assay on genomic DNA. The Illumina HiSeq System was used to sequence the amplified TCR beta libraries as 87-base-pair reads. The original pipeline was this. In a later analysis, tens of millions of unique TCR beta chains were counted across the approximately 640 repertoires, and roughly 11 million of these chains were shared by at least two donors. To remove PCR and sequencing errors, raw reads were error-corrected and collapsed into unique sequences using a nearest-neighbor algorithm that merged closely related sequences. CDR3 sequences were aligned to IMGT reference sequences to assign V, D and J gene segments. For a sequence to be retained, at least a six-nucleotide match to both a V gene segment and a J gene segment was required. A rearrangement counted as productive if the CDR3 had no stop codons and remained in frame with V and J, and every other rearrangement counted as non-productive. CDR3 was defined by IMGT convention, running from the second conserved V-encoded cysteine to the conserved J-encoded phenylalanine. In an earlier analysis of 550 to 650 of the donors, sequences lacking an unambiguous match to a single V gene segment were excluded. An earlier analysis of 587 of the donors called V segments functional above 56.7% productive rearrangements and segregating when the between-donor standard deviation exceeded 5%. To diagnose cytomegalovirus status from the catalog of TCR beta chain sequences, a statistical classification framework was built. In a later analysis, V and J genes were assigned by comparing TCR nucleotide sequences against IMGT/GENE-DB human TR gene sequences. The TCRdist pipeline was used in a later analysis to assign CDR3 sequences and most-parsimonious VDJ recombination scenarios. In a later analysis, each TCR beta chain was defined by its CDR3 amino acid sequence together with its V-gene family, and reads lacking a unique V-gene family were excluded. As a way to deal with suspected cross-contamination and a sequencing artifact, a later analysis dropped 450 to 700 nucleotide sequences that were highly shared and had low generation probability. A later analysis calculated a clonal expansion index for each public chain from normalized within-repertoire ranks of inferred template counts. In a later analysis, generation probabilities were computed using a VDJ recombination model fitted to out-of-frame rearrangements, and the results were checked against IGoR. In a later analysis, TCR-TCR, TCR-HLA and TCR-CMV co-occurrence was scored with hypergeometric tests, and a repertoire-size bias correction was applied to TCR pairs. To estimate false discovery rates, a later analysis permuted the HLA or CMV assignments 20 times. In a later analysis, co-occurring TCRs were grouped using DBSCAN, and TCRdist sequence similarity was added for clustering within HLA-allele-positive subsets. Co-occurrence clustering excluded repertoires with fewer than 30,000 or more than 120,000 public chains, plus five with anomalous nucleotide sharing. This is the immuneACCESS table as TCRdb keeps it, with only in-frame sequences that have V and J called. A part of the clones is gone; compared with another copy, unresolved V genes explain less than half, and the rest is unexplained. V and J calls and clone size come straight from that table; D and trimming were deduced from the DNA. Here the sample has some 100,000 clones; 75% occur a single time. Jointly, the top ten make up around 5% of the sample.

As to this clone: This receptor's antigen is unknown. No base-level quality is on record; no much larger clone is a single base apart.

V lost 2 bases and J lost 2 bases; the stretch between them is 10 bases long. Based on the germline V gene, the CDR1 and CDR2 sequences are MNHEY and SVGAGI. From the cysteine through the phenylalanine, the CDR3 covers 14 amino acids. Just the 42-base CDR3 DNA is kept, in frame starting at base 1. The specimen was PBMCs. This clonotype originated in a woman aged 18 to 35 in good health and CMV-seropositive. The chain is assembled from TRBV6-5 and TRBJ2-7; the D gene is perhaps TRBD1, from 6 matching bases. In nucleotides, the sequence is TGTGCCAGCAGTTACGGGGACACGACCTACGAGCAGTACTTC. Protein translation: CASSYGDTTYEQYF.